This T cell receptor (beta chain) was sequenced in a study of cytomegalovirus exposure and HLA in healthy donors. In this sample, this clone turned up once. Its antigen is currently unknown. Study-level findings and limits: High specificity and sensitivity for cytomegalovirus status were reported for the classifier. Rarity held for most TCR sequences, but there were some public TCRs that occurred in many donors. Investigators reported approximately 150 TCR beta chains as tied to cytomegalovirus. Confirmation was obtained in vitro that a few CMV-associated chains are specific for CMV antigens.

Clones were read by immunoSEQ multiplex PCR, and TCRdb kept only the in-frame ones, dropping some. The data contain 75,000 to 90,000 clones, around 95% of them seen just once; the ten biggest clones take up 0.55% to 0.75%. V was shortened by 5 bases and J by 6 bases, with 20 bases between the two germline ends. Germline loops: CDR1 LNHNV, CDR2 YYDKDF (reference sequence). The CDR3 sequence is 17 residues long. The rearrangement uses TRBV15 and TRBJ1-6; weak D call: TRBD1 (5 bases). This sequence was found in a woman between 18 and 29 years old in good health and CMV-seronegative. Sequencing was done on a sample of PBMCs. The CDR3 DNA reads as TGTGCCACCAGCGGATCAGACCGGGACTCCCTTAATTCACCCCTCCACTTT. It yields the protein CATSGSDRDSLNSPLHF.